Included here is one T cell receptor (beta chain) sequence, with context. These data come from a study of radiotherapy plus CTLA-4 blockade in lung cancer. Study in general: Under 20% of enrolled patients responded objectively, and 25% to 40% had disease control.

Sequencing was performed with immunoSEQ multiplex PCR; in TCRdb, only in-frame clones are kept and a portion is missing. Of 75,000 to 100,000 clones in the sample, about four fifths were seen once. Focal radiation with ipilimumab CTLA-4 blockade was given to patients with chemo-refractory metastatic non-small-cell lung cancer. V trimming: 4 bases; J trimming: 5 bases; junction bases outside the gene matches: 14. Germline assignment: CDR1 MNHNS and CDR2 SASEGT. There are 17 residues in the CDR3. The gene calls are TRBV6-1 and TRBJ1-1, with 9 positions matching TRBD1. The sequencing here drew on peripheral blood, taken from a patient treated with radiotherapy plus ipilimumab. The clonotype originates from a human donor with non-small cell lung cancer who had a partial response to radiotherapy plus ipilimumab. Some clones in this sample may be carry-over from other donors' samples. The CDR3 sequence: CASSVGLQGAVSTEAFF. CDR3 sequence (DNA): TGTGCCAGCAGTGTGGGCTTACAGGGGGCCGTAAGTACTGAAGCTTTCTTT.